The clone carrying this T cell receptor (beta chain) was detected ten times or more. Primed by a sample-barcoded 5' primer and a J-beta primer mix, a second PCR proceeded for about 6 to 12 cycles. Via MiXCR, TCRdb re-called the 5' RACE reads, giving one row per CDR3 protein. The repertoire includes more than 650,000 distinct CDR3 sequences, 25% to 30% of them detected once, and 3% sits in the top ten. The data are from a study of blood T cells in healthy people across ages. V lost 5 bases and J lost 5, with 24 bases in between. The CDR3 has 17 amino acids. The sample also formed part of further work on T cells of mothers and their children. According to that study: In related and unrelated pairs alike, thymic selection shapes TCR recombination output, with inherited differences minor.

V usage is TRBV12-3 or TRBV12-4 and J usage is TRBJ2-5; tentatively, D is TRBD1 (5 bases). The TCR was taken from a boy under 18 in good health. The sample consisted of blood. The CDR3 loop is CASSGSPDRGPRETQYF. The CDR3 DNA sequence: TGTGCCAGCAGTGGGTCCCCCGATAGGGGTCCCCGCGAGACCCAGTACTTC.